This T cell receptor beta chain comes out of a study of blood T cell repertoires in COVID-19 (dated by TCRdb to 2019 to 2021). At the level of the whole study: Samples from collaborators originated in the United States, Italy and Spain and spanned both the acute and convalescent phases of COVID-19. The repertoires were made available in a free public database intended to serve as a resource for research on the immune response to SARS-CoV-2. A de-identified subject ID, COVID-19 status, age in years and sex were almost always included in the sample metadata. The prospective study material was composed of cDNA or gDNA derived from T cells, B-cell-depleted T cells, or PBMCs. The dataset comprised deeply sampled blood TCRbeta repertoires from subjects exposed to, actively infected with, or recovered from COVID-19. Where HLA class I and class II types were available, the types were taken from metadata supplied by the sample provider, not from assay-based typing. The samples were drawn from the first 160 participants of the ongoing ImmuneRACE study and from roughly 1,300 subjects provided by 6 global collaborators.

The immunoSEQ Assay, a bias-controlled multiplex PCR, was used to amplify TCRbeta CDR3 regions from genomic DNA. The original pipeline was this. The number of nucleated cells in each sample was estimated from the amplification of reference gene primers within the assay. Sequence reads were collapsed and filtered to measure the absolute abundance of every unique TCRbeta CDR3 rearrangement. For each sample, productive Simpson clonality was calculated as the square root of Simpson's diversity index over productive rearrangements. The table was pulled from immuneACCESS by TCRdb, which kept in-frame rearrangements only. Such tables lose some clones; where checked, under half of the loss comes from unresolved V genes, and the rest has no known cause. V, J and clone size were drawn from that table, and D and trimming were deduced from the DNA. In this sample the table shows around 230,000 clones, 65% to 90% of which occur a single time. 2% to 2.5% of the sample is taken by the ten largest.

The CDR3 numbers 13 residues from cysteine through phenylalanine. Only the CDR3 part of the read is kept: 39 bases, read in frame from the first base. Based on the germline V gene, the CDR1 and CDR2 sequences are SQVTM and ANQGSEA. Cut back by 0 bases and 4 bases, the V and J ends lie 9 bases apart. This clone came up a few times. Its antigen is unknown. Base-call qualities are not available, and no considerably larger clone is one nucleotide away. A second Seattle source provided samples from volunteer blood donors who had recovered from COVID-19. Each collaborating institution followed its own protocols to collect whole blood in K2EDTA tubes. For TCRbeta analysis, collaborators shipped samples as frozen whole blood, isolated PBMCs, or DNA extracted from either of those sample types. The paper's findings and limits, for the study overall: The amount of clinical and demographic metadata varied by source and participant and was provided uncurated.

Sequenced material: peripheral blood. The sequence was collected from a man in his forties or fifties who had recovered from COVID-19. Recombination connected TRBV29-1 to TRBJ1-1, and TRBD1 may be the D gene, going by 5 matching bases. The DNA reads TGCAGCGTTGAAGAGGGGGGAGGCACTGAAGCTTTCTTT. It specifies CSVEEGGGTEAFF.